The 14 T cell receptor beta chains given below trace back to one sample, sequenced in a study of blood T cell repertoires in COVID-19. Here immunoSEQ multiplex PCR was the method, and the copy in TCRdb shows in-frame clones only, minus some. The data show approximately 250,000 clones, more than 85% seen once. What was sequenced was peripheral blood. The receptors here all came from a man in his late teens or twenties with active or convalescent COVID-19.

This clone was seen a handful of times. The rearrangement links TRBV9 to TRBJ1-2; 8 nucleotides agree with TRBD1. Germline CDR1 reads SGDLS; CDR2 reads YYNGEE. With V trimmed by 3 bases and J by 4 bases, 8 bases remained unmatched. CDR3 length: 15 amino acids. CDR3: CASSAPDREIYGYTF. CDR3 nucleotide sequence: TGTGCCAGCAGCGCTCCGGACAGGGAGATCTATGGCTACACCTTC.

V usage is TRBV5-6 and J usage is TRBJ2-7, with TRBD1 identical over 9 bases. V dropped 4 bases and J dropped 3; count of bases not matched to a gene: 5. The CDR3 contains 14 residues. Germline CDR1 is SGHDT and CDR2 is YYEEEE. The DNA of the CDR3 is TGTGCCAGCAGCCCCGGGACAGGGAACTACGAGCAGTACTTC. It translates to CASSPGTGNYEQYF.

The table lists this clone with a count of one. The CDR3 DNA sequence: TGTGCCTGGGACCAAAGGGACAGAACCTACGAGCAGTACTTC. This codes for CAWDQRDRTYEQYF. The chain joins TRBV30 to TRBJ2-7; 7 nucleotides agree with TRBD1. Germline V lookup: CDR1 GTSNPN, CDR2 SVGIG (reference sequence). Trimming at V came to 5 bases and at J to 2 bases, leaving 9 bases not matched to a gene. This CDR3 comprises 14 residues. The whole variable domain, filled in from reference TRBV30 and TRBJ2-7, reads SQTIHQWPATLVQPVGSPLSLECTVEGTSNPNLYWYRQAAGRGLQLLFYSVGIGQISSEVPQNLSASRPQDRQFILSSKKLLLSDSGFYLCAWDQRDRTYEQYFGPGTRLTVT.

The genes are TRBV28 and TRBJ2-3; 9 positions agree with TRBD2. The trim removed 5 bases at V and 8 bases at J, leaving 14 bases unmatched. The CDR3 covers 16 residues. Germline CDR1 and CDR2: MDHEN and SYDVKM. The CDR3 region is CASSPSLAGPRGTQYF. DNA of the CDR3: TGTGCCAGCAGTCCCTCCCTAGCGGGGCCCAGGGGTACGCAGTATTTT.

The CDR3 protein is CASSLSGFRETQYF. DNA of the CDR3: TGTGCCAGCAGCTTATCGGGGTTTCGGGAGACCCAGTACTTC. The V gene is TRBV7-2, the J gene TRBJ2-5, with D maybe TRBD2 (5 bases). The CDR3 totals 14 residues. Trimming pared 2 bases from V and 5 bases from J, leaving 12 bases between. From germline, CDR1 is SGHTA and CDR2 FQGNSA.

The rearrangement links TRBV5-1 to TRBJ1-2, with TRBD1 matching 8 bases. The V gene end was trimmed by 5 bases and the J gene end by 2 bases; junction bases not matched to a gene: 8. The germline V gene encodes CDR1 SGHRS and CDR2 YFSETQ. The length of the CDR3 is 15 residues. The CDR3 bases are TGCGCCAGCAGTTCCGGACAGGGTCCAAACTATGGCTACACCTTC. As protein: CASSSGQGPNYGYTF.

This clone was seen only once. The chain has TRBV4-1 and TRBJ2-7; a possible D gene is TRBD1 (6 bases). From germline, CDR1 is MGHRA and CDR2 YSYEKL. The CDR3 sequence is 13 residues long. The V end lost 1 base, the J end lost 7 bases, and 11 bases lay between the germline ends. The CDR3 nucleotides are TGCGCCAGCAGCCAAGCTAGGGGGAGAGAGCAGTACTTC. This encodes CASSQARGREQYF.

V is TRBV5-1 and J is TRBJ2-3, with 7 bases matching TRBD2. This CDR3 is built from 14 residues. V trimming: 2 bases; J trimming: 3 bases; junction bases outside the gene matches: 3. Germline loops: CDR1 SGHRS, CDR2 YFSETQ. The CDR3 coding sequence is TGCGCCAGCAGCTTAAGAGCGGGGACAGATACGCAGTATTTT. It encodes CASSLRAGTDTQYF.

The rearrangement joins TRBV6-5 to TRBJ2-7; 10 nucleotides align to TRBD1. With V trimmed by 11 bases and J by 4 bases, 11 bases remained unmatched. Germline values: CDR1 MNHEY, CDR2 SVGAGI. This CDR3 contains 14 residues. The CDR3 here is CAGHTGQGVYEQYF. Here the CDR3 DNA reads TGTGCCGGCCATACCGGACAGGGGGTTTACGAGCAGTACTTC.

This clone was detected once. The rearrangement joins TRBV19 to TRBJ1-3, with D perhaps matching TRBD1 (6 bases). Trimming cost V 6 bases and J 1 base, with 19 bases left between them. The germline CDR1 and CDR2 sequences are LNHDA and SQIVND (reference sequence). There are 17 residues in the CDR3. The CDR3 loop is CASRGKTGGWSGNTIYF. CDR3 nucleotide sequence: TGTGCCAGTAGGGGAAAGACAGGCGGGTGGTCTGGAAACACCATATATTTT.

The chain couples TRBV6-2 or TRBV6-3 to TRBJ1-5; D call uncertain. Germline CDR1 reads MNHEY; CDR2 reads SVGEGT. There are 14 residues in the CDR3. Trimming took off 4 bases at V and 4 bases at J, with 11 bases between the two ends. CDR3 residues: CASSSTTGNQPQHF. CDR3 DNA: TGTGCCAGCAGTTCCACGACGGGAAATCAGCCCCAGCATTTT.

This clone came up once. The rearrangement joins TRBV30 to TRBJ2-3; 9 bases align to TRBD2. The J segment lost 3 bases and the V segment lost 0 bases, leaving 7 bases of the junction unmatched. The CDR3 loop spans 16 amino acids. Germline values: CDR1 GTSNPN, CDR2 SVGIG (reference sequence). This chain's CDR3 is CAWSVGSSGITDTQYF. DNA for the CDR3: TGTGCCTGGAGTGTAGGGTCTAGCGGGATAACAGATACGCAGTATTTT.

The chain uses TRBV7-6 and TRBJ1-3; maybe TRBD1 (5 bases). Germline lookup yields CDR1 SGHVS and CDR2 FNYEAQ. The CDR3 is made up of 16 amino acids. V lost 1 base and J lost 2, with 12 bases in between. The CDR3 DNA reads TGTGCCAGCAGCTTAGGCCAGGGTGGTCCTGGAAACACCATATATTTT. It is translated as CASSLGQGGPGNTIYF. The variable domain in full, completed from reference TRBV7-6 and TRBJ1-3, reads GAGVSQSPRYKVTKRGQDVALRCDPISGHVSLYWYRQALGQGPEFLTYFNYEAQQDKSGLPNDRFSAERPEGSISTLTIQRTEQRDSAMYRCASSLGQGGPGNTIYFGEGSWLTVV.

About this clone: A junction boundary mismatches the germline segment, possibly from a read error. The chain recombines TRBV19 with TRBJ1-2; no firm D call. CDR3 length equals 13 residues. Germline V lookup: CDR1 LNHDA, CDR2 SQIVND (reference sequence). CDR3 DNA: TGTGCCAGTAGTCTCGGAGCTCTCGGCGAACCCTACTTC. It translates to CASSLGALGEPYF.